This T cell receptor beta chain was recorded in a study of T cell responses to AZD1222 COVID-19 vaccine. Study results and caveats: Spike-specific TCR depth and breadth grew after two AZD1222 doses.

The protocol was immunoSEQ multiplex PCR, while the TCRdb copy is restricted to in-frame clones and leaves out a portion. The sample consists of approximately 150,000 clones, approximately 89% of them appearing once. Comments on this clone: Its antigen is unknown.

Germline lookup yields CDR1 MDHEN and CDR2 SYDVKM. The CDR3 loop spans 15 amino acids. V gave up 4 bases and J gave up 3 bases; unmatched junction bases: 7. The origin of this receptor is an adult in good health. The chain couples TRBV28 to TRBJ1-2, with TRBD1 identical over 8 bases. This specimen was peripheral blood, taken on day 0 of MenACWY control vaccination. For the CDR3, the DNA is TGTGCCAGCAGTTCACCAGGACAGGGTGACTATGGCTACACCTTC. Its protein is CASSSPGQGDYGYTF.